A single sample is the source of the 18 T cell receptor beta chains below, sequenced in a study of T-cell reconstitution after alpha-beta-depleted transplantation in children. A TCRbeta library incorporating unique molecular identifiers was prepared. TCRdb re-called the PCR reads through MiXCR, storing one row per CDR3 protein. This repertoire shows hundreds of thousands of distinct CDR3 sequences, approximately 13% found once; its top ten account for about 2.2%. The specimen comprised PBMCs, mostly from graft donor cells, sampled 360 days after TCRalphabeta/CD19-depleted stem cell transplant. All receptors derive from a male patient younger than 18 who had a stem cell transplant for acute myeloid leukemia, so the T cells may come from the graft donor.

The chain joins TRBV15 to TRBJ2-3, with unresolved D. The CDR3 is 19 amino acids. CDR1 LNHNV and CDR2 YYDKDF come from the germline V gene (reference sequence). Trimming took off 1 base at V and 0 bases at J, with 20 bases between the two ends. The DNA for the CDR3 is TGTGCCACCAGCAGAGCCCCCTCCGGTCGGAGAATCAGCACAGATACGCAGTATTTT. Encoded protein: CATSRAPSGRRISTDTQYF.

This clonotype has more than one count but fewer than ten. This chain links TRBV27 with TRBJ1-5; D call uncertain. V dropped 6 bases and J dropped 0 bases, with 6 bases sitting between them. CDR1 and CDR2 (germline): MNHEY, SMNVEV (reference sequence). The CDR3 is 13 residues long. The CDR3 protein is CASRMFSNQPQHF. Written as DNA, the CDR3 is TGTGCCAGCAGGATGTTTAGCAATCAGCCCCAGCATTTT.

This clonotype was recorded at least ten times. This sequence joins TRBV6-5 and TRBJ2-3; TRBD1 matches at 9 bases. J gave up 1 base and V 2 bases, and 7 bases lay outside the gene matches. Germline loops: CDR1 MNHEY, CDR2 SVGAGI. The CDR3 loop spans 17 amino acids. The CDR3, as DNA: TGTGCCAGCAGTTACCCGGGACAGGGATTTGGCACAGATACGCAGTATTTT. Translation gives CASSYPGQGFGTDTQYF.

The rearrangement links TRBV28 to TRBJ2-1; 9 bases agree with TRBD2. Germline CDR1 reads MDHEN; CDR2 reads SYDVKM. Unmatched junction bases numbered 8, after V lost 3 bases and J lost 5 bases. CDR3 length: 16 amino acids. The CDR3 loop is CASSFLTSGPDNEQFF. The CDR3 nucleotides are TGTGCCAGCAGTTTTCTTACTAGCGGGCCGGACAATGAGCAGTTCTTC.

The V and J genes are TRBV25-1 and TRBJ2-7; D might be TRBD2 (7 bases). The CDR3 totals 14 residues. V was cut by 7 bases and J by 6 bases, with 19 bases left in between. Germline CDR1 and CDR2: MGHDK and SYGVNS. The CDR3 nucleotides are TGTGCCAGCACCCGTCCCCAGGGGAGGGGCGAGCAGTACTTC. It yields the protein CASTRPQGRGEQYF.

The chain combines TRBV6-5 with TRBJ2-1; 9 nucleotides line up with TRBD2. The CDR3 length is 19 residues. The germline V gene has CDR1 MNHEY and CDR2 SVGAGI. Trimming at V came to 2 bases and at J to 5 bases, leaving 16 bases not matched to a gene. CDR3: CASSYLGIAGAEVNNEQFF. In nucleotides, the CDR3 is TGTGCCAGCAGTTACCTGGGGATAGCGGGAGCTGAAGTGAACAATGAGCAGTTCTTC.

The chain joins TRBV9 to TRBJ2-1; D possibly uses TRBD1 or TRBD2 (5 bases each). Trimming shortened V by 0 bases and J by 7 bases, and 14 bases separated the two germline ends. This CDR3 contains 15 residues. From germline, CDR1 is SGDLS and CDR2 YYNGEE. The CDR3 region has the DNA TGTGCCAGCAGCGTAGATGGGACGGCCTGGAATGAGCAGTTCTTC. It codes for CASSVDGTAWNEQFF.

The CDR3 region has the DNA TGTGCCAGCAGTTCTCTACAGGGGAAGTCCTACAATGAGCAGTTCTTC. It codes for CASSSLQGKSYNEQFF. The genes are TRBV28 and TRBJ2-1, with 7 nucleotides matching TRBD1. The CDR3 consists of 16 residues. V lost 4 bases, J lost 1 base, and 7 bases stayed unmatched. Germline assignment: CDR1 MDHEN and CDR2 SYDVKM.

In this sample, this clonotype turned up a few times. This chain joins TRBV7-2 and TRBJ2-1, with TRBD2 identical over 10 bases. Germline trimming cut 7 bases from V and 6 bases from J; bases unmatched to any gene: 6. There are 14 residues in the CDR3. From germline, CDR1 is SGHTA and CDR2 FQGNSA. CDR3 in amino acids: CASTLAGGFNEQFF. The CDR3 nucleotides read TGTGCCAGCACTTTAGCGGGAGGCTTCAATGAGCAGTTCTTC.

The table lists this clonotype with a few counts. V usage is TRBV4-3 and J usage is TRBJ2-7; D might be TRBD1 (6 bases). Germline V CDR1 and CDR2: LGHNA, YSLEER. The CDR3 contains 16 residues. Between the trimmed V and J ends, which lost 4 bases and 5 bases, there was a span of 21 bases. Here the CDR3 reads CASSPDYRVPVDEQYF. As DNA, the CDR3 is TGCGCCAGCAGCCCCGATTACAGGGTCCCTGTGGACGAGCAGTACTTC.

This clonotype appeared a few times. The gene calls are TRBV12-3 or TRBV12-4 and TRBJ1-5; D may be TRBD1 (5 bases). The CDR3 contains 17 residues. The ends were cut back, 3 bases at V and 4 bases at J, with 19 bases in the middle. The CDR3, as DNA: TGTGCCAGCAGTTTTTCGGTGGACCTCGGGGGGAATCAGCCCCAGCATTTT. Translating it yields CASSFSVDLGGNQPQHF.

In its sample, this clonotype was seen a few times. This chain links TRBV20-1 with TRBJ2-1; D call uncertain. This CDR3 has 11 residues. Germline V CDR1 and CDR2: DFQATT, SNEGSKA (reference sequence). With 5 bases removed from V and 5 bases from J, the gap between germline ends came to 7 bases. CDR3 nucleotides: TGCAGTGCTGATCAGGACAATGAGCAGTTCTTC. Its protein is CSADQDNEQFF.

In its sample, this clonotype was seen a few times. V usage is TRBV2 and J usage is TRBJ2-5; D is possibly TRBD1 (5 bases). The length of the CDR3 is 14 residues. Germline CDR1 SNHLY, CDR2 FYNNEI. The ends were cut back, 8 bases at V and 5 bases at J, with 18 bases in the middle. CDR3 nucleotide sequence: TGTGCCAGCCGGCTAGGACGCAGGGCGGAGACCCAGTACTTC. This translates into CASRLGRRAETQYF.

The chain employs TRBV29-1 and TRBJ2-1; 11 bases agree with TRBD2. The CDR3 loop spans 13 amino acids. Germline trimming cut 6 bases from V and 5 bases from J; bases unmatched to any gene: 3. Germline V CDR1 and CDR2: SQVTM, ANQGSEA. CDR3: CSVPGLADNEQFF. The CDR3 bases are TGCAGCGTACCGGGACTAGCGGACAATGAGCAGTTCTTC.

V usage is TRBV15 and J usage is TRBJ2-1; a weak D match, TRBD2 (5 bases). Trimming cost V 3 bases and J 12 bases, with 15 bases left between them. The CDR3 runs to 13 residues. In germline, CDR1 is LNHNV, CDR2 YYDKDF (reference sequence). This CDR3 is CATSRRIGVGQFF. DNA of the CDR3: TGTGCCACCAGCAGGCGGATCGGGGTTGGGCAGTTCTTC.

This sequence joins TRBV27 and TRBJ2-7, with a possible D match to TRBD1 (6 bases). Trimming removed 6 bases at V and 2 bases at J, with 14 bases between. The CDR3 extends over 14 amino acids. CDR1 and CDR2 (germline): MNHEY, SMNVEV (reference sequence). The CDR3 loop is CASRDTGSPYEQYV. The CDR3 nucleotides are TGTGCCAGCAGAGACACAGGGAGCCCCTACGAGCAGTACGTC.

This clonotype came up many times. The rearrangement joins TRBV6-1 to TRBJ2-5; 7 bases fit TRBD1. Per germline, CDR1 MNHNS and CDR2 SASEGT. This CDR3 contains 14 residues. V dropped 6 bases and J dropped 3; count of bases not matched to a gene: 7. CDR3 in DNA: TGTGCCAGCAGCCCCTTGGACAGGAAAGAGACCCAGTACTTC. It encodes CASSPLDRKETQYF.

In its sample, this clonotype was seen a few times. The V and J genes are TRBV4-2 and TRBJ2-5; D is uncertain. Trimming pared 0 bases from V and 5 bases from J, leaving 10 bases between. The CDR3 spans 14 residues. Germline-derived CDR1 and CDR2 are LGHNA and YNFKEQ. CDR3 sequence (DNA): TGTGCCAGCAGCCAAGAAGTGGGCCCGGAGACCCAGTACTTC. This sequence encodes CASSQEVGPETQYF.